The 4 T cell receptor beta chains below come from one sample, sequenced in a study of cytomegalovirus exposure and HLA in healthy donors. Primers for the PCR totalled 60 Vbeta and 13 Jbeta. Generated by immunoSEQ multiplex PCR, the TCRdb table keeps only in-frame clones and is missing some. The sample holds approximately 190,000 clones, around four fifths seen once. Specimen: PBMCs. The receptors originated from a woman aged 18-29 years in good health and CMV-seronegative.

The CDR3 is CASSPPEQQETQYF. DNA for the CDR3: TGTGCCAGCTCACCACCGGAGCAGCAAGAGACCCAGTACTTC. This chain connects TRBV18 to TRBJ2-5; D not resolved. V dropped 0 bases and J dropped 2 bases, with 7 bases sitting between them. The V gene's germline CDR1 is KGHSH and CDR2 LQKENI. CDR3 length equals 14 residues.

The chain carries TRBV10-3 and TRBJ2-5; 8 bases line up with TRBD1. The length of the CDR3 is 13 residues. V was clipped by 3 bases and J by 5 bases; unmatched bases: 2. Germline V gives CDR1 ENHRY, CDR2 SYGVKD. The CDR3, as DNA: TGTGCCATCAGTGAAAGACAGGGGGAGACCCAGTACTTC. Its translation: CAISERQGETQYF.

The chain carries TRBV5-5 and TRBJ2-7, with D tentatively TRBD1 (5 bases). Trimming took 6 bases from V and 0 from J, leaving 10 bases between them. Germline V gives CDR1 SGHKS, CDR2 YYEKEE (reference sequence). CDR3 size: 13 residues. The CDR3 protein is CASKAGPSYEQYF. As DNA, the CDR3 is TGTGCCAGCAAGGCAGGGCCCTCCTACGAGCAGTACTTC.

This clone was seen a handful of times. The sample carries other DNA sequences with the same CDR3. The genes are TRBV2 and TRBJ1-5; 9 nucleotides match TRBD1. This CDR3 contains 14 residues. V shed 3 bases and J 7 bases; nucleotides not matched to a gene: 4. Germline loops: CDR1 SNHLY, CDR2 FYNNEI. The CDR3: CASSEEGQGQPQHF. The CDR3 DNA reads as TGTGCCAGCAGTGAGGAGGGACAGGGACAGCCCCAGCATTTT.